This T cell receptor (beta chain) was retrieved from a study of vaccination and CD4 T cells after COVID-19. Treatment described: roughly ten-day PBMC culture with coronavirus spike peptide pools or control peptides (ViraFEST assay). The unexposed donor provided CD4+ T cells, which were taken before the COVID-19 pandemic (2011-2018). Cultured CD4+ T cell DNA was sequenced using the Oncomine TCR Beta short-read assay. MiXCR, run by TCRdb on the PCR reads, gives a single entry per CDR3 protein. The repertoire has several thousand distinct CDR3 sequences, 39% of them found once; the top ten carry around 22%. The sample holds a few counts of this clonotype. The antigen remains unidentified. The V end lost 1 base, the J end lost 7 bases, and 10 bases lay between the germline ends. The CDR3 covers 13 residues. The V gene's germline CDR1 is LGHNT and CDR2 FRNRAP.

Input material: CD4+ T cells from blood, cultured in vitro. The sequence was collected from a human donor in good health. The V and J genes are TRBV12-5 and TRBJ1-2, with D tentatively TRBD1 (6 bases). CDR3 loop: CASGLGQVSGYTF. The CDR3 DNA reads TGTGCTAGTGGTTTGGGACAGGTTAGTGGCTACACCTTC.